These 12 T cell receptor beta chains were sequenced from one sample in a study of type 1 regulatory T cells (dated by TCRdb to the early 2020s). This sample was sequenced with an Illumina MiSeq. In TCRdb, the public reads were trimmed at Q25 with fastp and aligned with MiXCR, with productive beta chains retained. Rows merge per CDR3 protein into single entries with the most common DNA and genes. For this sample there are about 100,000 distinct CDR3 sequences; 31% appear just once. The leading ten clones occupy 2% to 2.5% of the sample. Sequencing was done on a sample of CD4+ T cells, either the whole sample or a sorted fraction (not recorded which). These receptors all come from a human donor in good health.

This chain joins TRBV20-1 and TRBJ2-1; a weak D match, TRBD2 (5 bases). The ends were cut back, 3 bases at V and 0 bases at J, with 6 bases in the middle. The CDR3 consists of 13 residues. Germline V lookup: CDR1 DFQATT, CDR2 SNEGSKA (reference sequence). This CDR3 reads CSASGNSYNEQFF. The CDR3 region has the DNA TGCAGTGCTAGCGGGAACTCCTACAATGAGCAGTTCTTC.

A few counts support this clonotype. This sequence joins TRBV20-1 and TRBJ2-5, with 7 bases aligning to TRBD2. Germline CDR1 DFQATT, CDR2 SNEGSKA (reference sequence). This CDR3 has 14 residues. After removal of 1 base from V and 5 bases from J, the junction contained 7 bases not matched to a gene. CDR3 region: CSARARAGGETQYF. DNA of the CDR3: TGCAGTGCTAGAGCAAGAGCCGGGGGGGAGACCCAGTACTTC.

The V gene is TRBV7-9, the J gene TRBJ1-1, with D perhaps matching TRBD1 (5 bases). The CDR3 has 15 residues. The V end was cut by 2 bases, the J end by 1 base, with 11 bases between. Germline V gene lookup returns CDR1 SEHNR and CDR2 FQNEAQ (reference sequence). The CDR3: CASSLQGQGNTEAFF. CDR3 bases: TGTGCCAGCAGCTTACAAGGGCAGGGGAACACTGAAGCTTTCTTT.

This chain links TRBV7-2 with TRBJ2-5, with a tentative D call TRBD2 (6 bases). The germline V gene has CDR1 SGHTA and CDR2 FQGNSA. The CDR3 covers 14 residues. The V gene lost 5 bases and the J gene lost 5 bases, with 15 bases spanning the gap. The CDR3 coding sequence is TGTGCCAGCAGCAAACAAGGAGGGCGGGAGACCCAGTACTTC. Translated: CASSKQGGRETQYF. The full variable domain, with the rest looked up from reference TRBV7-2 and TRBJ2-5, is GAGVSQSPSNKVTEKGKDVELRCDPISGHTALYWYRQSLGQGLEFLIYFQGNSAPDKSGLPSDRFSAERTGGSVSTLTIQRTQQEDSAVYLCASSKQGGRETQYFGPGTRLLVL.

This clonotype has just a few counts. This chain connects TRBV29-1 to TRBJ1-3; D ambiguous. Germline V CDR1 and CDR2: SQVTM, ANQGSEA. The CDR3 extends over 13 amino acids. V shed 7 bases and J shed 4 bases, with 14 bases lying between them. The CDR3 reads CSAQGGSGNTIYF. CDR3 nucleotides: TGCAGCGCCCAAGGAGGTTCCGGAAACACCATATATTTT. The whole variable domain, filled in from reference TRBV29-1 and TRBJ1-3, reads SAVISQKPSRDICQRGTSLTIQCQVDSQVTMMFWYRQQPGQSLTLIATANQGSEATYESGFVIDKFPISRPNLTFSTLTVSNMSPEDSSIYLCSAQGGSGNTIYFGEGSWLTVV.

The chain has TRBV5-1 and TRBJ2-1, with D possibly being TRBD2 (5 bases). V was trimmed by 0 bases and J by 6 bases, leaving 7 bases between them. Germline V CDR1 and CDR2: SGHRS, YFSETQ. The CDR3 is 13 amino acids. The CDR3 region has the DNA TGCGCCAGCAGCTTGGGAGGGTTCAATGAGCAGTTCTTC. As protein: CASSLGGFNEQFF.

The chain carries TRBV5-1 and TRBJ2-2; D call uncertain. Germline lookup yields CDR1 SGHRS and CDR2 YFSETQ. V lost 2 bases to trimming and J lost 2 bases, with 19 bases between them. CDR3 length: 18 residues. DNA of the CDR3: TGCGCCAGCAGCTTTTTTATTGGCCCACGCAGCAACACCGGGGAGCTGTTTTTT. It translates to CASSFFIGPRSNTGELFF.

This clonotype came up a few times. V is TRBV9 and J is TRBJ1-2; 10 bases line up with TRBD1. Trimming at V came to 3 bases and at J to 7 bases, leaving 12 bases not matched to a gene. CDR3 length equals 16 residues. The germline V gene has CDR1 SGDLS and CDR2 YYNGEE. The CDR3 here is CASSARDRGNSGGYTF. The CDR3, as DNA: TGTGCCAGCAGCGCGCGGGACAGGGGAAATTCGGGTGGCTACACCTTC.

V usage is TRBV3-1 and J usage is TRBJ2-7; D remains unclear. With 1 base removed from V and 2 bases from J, the gap between germline ends came to 9 bases. The CDR3 sequence is 14 residues long. Germline values: CDR1 LGHDT, CDR2 YNNKEL (reference sequence). The CDR3, as DNA: TGTGCCAGCAGCCAAGGGTCTACCACCTACGAGCAGTACTTC. Residues: CASSQGSTTYEQYF.

Only a few counts were recorded for this clonotype. The rearrangement joins TRBV7-2 to TRBJ2-7; D remains ambiguous. V was shortened by 1 base and J by 6 bases, with 13 bases between the two germline ends. This CDR3 has 14 amino acids. Germline CDR1 reads SGHTA; CDR2 reads FQGNSA. The CDR3 nucleotides read TGTGCCAGCAGCTTAGTGATCGGGTGGGGCGAGCAGTACTTC. Translated, it gives CASSLVIGWGEQYF.

The chain recombines TRBV6-5 with TRBJ2-2; D remains ambiguous. V lost 4 bases to trimming and J lost 4 bases, with 13 bases between them. This CDR3 spans 15 amino acids. Germline V gene lookup returns CDR1 MNHEY and CDR2 SVGAGI. As DNA, the CDR3 is TGTGCCAGCAGTTTTAGTGGCAGAATCACCGGGGAGCTGTTTTTT. The encoded protein is CASSFSGRITGELFF.

V and J are TRBV7-2 and TRBJ2-1; TRBD2 matches 8 bases. The CDR3 loop spans 17 amino acids. Germline V lookup: CDR1 SGHTA, CDR2 FQGNSA. V was pared by 1 base and J by 4 bases, with 9 bases of the junction left unmatched. CDR3 region: CASSLGSGVPLYNEQFF. The CDR3 DNA follows: TGTGCCAGCAGCTTAGGTAGCGGGGTCCCCTTATACAATGAGCAGTTCTTC.